This entry features one TCR beta chain sequence. The antigen it recognizes is unknown. The sample holds no much larger clone one base away, and base qualities are not on file. Germline trimming amounts to 4 bases on V and 6 bases on J, with 7 as the count of junction bases outside the gene matches. CDR1 LGHNA and CDR2 YSLEER are derived from the germline V gene. CDR3 length: 14 amino acids, cysteine to phenylalanine. Just the 42-base CDR3 DNA is kept, in frame starting at base 1. TCR CDR3 regions were amplified from genomic DNA by multiplex PCR using the deep immunoSEQ assay. Genomic DNA extracted from each cell subset was distributed evenly over all wells of several immunoSEQ 96-well plates, and each plate served as one replicate. Each replicate PCR for unsorted PBMC received 300 to 350 ng genomic DNA, equal to 30,000 to 35,000 T cell genomes. Ten immunoSEQ deep assay plates were used to sequence the unsorted PBMC genomic DNA. Purified libraries were quantified with a Qubit 3.0 fluorometer, sized on a Bioanalyzer 2100, and re-quantified with the KAPA Library Quantification kit. Each immunoSEQ 96-well plate was sequenced on its own single-read 150-cycle Illumina NextSeq 550 flow cell. The original methods were these. Because the immunoSEQ output held only junctional sequences and lacked quality scores, the filtering could not match the filtering applied to full-length reads. Sequences were annotated with PyIR, a Python wrapper for IgBLAST v1.9, using IMGT germline references to assign V/J genes and CDR3. Reads were removed for weak V/J assignments (E-value above 1e-6), missing CDR3, stop codons, out-of-frame junctions, or ambiguous translated residues. V3J clonotypes were defined by identical inferred V gene, J gene, and CDR3 amino acid sequence. The percentage overlap between two repertoires was calculated by dividing the number of shared unique clonotypes by the size of the smaller repertoire. Richness of each repertoire was evaluated using RTK rarefaction, the Chao1 estimator, and Recon v2.1 estimates of unobserved clonotypes. The table comes from immuneACCESS by way of TCRdb, which keeps in-frame sequences with V and J called. Part of the clones is missing from these tables; in studies checked, under half for an unresolved V gene and the rest for unknown reasons. V and J calls and clone size are copied from that table; D and trimming were computed from the DNA. The sample contains 450,000 to 500,000 clones, around 80% of them found a single time. Clones ranked in the top ten supply around 12% of the sample.

The donors were healthy, HIV-negative adults with no recently reported acute infections or vaccinations. All donors were Caucasian adults living in Nashville, Tennessee, USA. In the unsorted samples, some 94 million PBMCs were counted, and genomic DNA was extracted using the QIAamp DNA Blood Mini kit. After blood collection by leukapheresis, PBMCs were isolated using Ficoll-Histopaque density gradient centrifugation and then cryopreserved in the vapor phase of liquid nitrogen. This sample stems from a study of shared clonotypes between healthy human individuals (dated by TCRdb to about 2020). For the wider study: The cohort comprised two women and a few men aged 18 to 49 years. To estimate repertoire size and how much clonotypes are shared between individuals, the study performed deep sequencing of blood TCR repertoires from a few healthy adults. To increase sequencing depth and limit assay-specific biases, different laboratories used diverse techniques to prepare libraries and sequence TCR repertoires. Each donor's leukapheresis produced roughly between about 0.9 and 9.5 billion PBMCs. Points the paper makes about the study in general: The small number of donors limited the genetic and exposure-history diversity represented. Pairwise subsampling indicated that sequencing depth was expected to affect the degree of clonotype sharing among donors. Only blood was sampled, and tissue TCR repertoires likely differ from those in blood.

The clonotype was recovered from a woman between 40 and 50 years old in good health. Some clones in this sample may be carry-over from other donors' samples. Sequenced input: PBMCs. In this chain, TRBV4-3 is recombined with TRBJ1-2; 8 bases in the middle match TRBD1. The bases are TGCGCCAGCAGCCCCAGGGGGCGCACTGATGGCTACACCTTC. This gives the protein CASSPRGRTDGYTF.